Listed below are T cell receptor beta chains from one sample, sequenced in a study of cytomegalovirus exposure and HLA in healthy donors. Repertoires were generated with immunoSEQ multiplex PCR, while TCRdb's copy carries only in-frame clones and drops some. The sample includes almost 40,000 clones. The sequenced sample was PBMCs. These receptor sequences come from a woman younger than 45 in good health and CMV-seropositive. Each CDR3 is given with its conserved first and last residue. Each record gives: V gene, J gene, CDR3 protein.

>TRBV7-9|TRBJ1-2
CASSLGQELYGYTF
>TRBV10-2|TRBJ1-1
CASSEWGENTEAFF
>TRBV7-2|TRBJ2-2
CASSTQWGGGMGGELFF
>TRBV7-7|TRBJ2-3
CASSPRGAGAIDTQYF
>TRBV4-1|TRBJ2-5
CASSPEKTGRETQYF
>TRBV28|TRBJ1-2
CASSWAGQGFNYGYTF
>TRBV7-9|TRBJ1-1
CASSDDWPAGAFF
>TRBV19|TRBJ1-1
CATTTGYDTEAFF
>TRBV19|TRBJ2-2
CASRRLAGAPNTGELFF
>TRBV19|TRBJ2-1
CASSTGTGVIEQFF
>TRBV7-9|TRBJ2-1
CASSPISGAGEQFF
>TRBV19|TRBJ2-7
CASSIAQGGVEQYF
>TRBV10-1|TRBJ1-1
CATSRGPGNTEAFF
>TRBV11-2|TRBJ1-5
CASSPLGGSNQPQHF
>TRBV5-4|TRBJ2-1
CASSYGTSGTYNEQFF
>TRBV6-4|TRBJ1-1
CASSELPGTEAFF
>TRBV6-5|TRBJ2-7
CASSRAGQGFYEQYF
>TRBV4-1|TRBJ1-2
CASSNQGDYYGYTF
>TRBV7-8|TRBJ2-1
CASSPTGYNEQFF
>TRBV28|TRBJ2-7
CASSSTSGGRYEQYF
>TRBV7-8|TRBJ2-7
CASSLWRGAGFYEQYF
>TRBV6-5|TRBJ1-2
CASSGQGDYGYTF
>TRBV28|TRBJ2-6
CASRTPNTVSGANVLTF
>TRBV11-2|TRBJ2-5
CASSLLSGTQYF
>TRBV19|TRBJ2-2
CASSFTRTGELFF
>TRBV4-1|TRBJ1-2
CASSHRQGDRPYTF
>TRBV27|TRBJ1-4
CASSNWEGQGYEKLFF
>TRBV30|TRBJ1-6
CAWSVRGLNNSPLHF
>TRBV28|TRBJ1-2
CASSFPGNYGYTF
>TRBV6-1|TRBJ1-1
CASSETGRGTEAFF
>TRBV25-1|TRBJ2-1
CASSDRTGGLYNEQFF
>TRBV30|TRBJ1-4
CACTGQLNEKLFF
>TRBV6-4|TRBJ1-2
CASSADRGQSYTF
>TRBV7-9|TRBJ2-1
CASSPLSYNEQFF
>TRBV25-1|TRBJ1-2
CASKGANYGYTF
>TRBV5-6|TRBJ1-1
CASSLQGSTEAFF
>TRBV7-9|TRBJ1-1
CASSLGAGGRFTEAFF
>TRBV6-5|TRBJ2-1
CASSLFRENEQFF
>TRBV28|TRBJ2-7
CASSSSGYPYEQYF
>TRBV11-2|TRBJ2-5
CASSFAVAETQYF
>TRBV5-4|TRBJ2-1
CASSTPPRTNIEQFF
>TRBV5-1|TRBJ1-3
CASNLVGGTSGNTIYF
>TRBV30|TRBJ2-5
CAWSPQETQYF
>TRBV19|TRBJ2-1
CASSIQVAPEQFF
>TRBV11-2|TRBJ2-1
CASSPGGGTSYNEQFF
>TRBV7-9|TRBJ1-1
CASSSPRDLNTEAFF
>TRBV14|TRBJ2-3
CASSLVASGAQDTQYF
>TRBV6-5|TRBJ1-6
CASSYGGGYSPLHF
>TRBV11-3|TRBJ2-7
CASSPRERGLNF
>TRBV28|TRBJ1-1
CASSHWDRGGRAFF
>TRBV7-8|TRBJ2-7
CASSLAGTGWYEQYF
>TRBV5-1|TRBJ2-2
CASSPPNREFTGELFF
>TRBV7-9|TRBJ1-1
CASSFGKMNTEAFF
>TRBV7-9|TRBJ2-1
CASSLVSGGMSYNEQFF